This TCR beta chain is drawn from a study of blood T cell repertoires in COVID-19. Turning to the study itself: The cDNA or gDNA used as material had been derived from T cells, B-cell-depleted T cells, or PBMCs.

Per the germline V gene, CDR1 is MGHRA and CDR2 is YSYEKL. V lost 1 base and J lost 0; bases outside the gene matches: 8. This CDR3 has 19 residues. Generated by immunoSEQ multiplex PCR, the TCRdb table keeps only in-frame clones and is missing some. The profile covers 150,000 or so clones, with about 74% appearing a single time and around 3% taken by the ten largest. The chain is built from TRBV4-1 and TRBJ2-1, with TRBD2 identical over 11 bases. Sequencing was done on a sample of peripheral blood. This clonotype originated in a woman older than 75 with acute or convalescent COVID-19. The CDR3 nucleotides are TGCGCCAGCAGCCAAGGAGGTAGCGGGAGGGGTGGCTCCTACAATGAGCAGTTCTTC. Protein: CASSQGGSGRGGSYNEQFF.